One TCR beta chain is described in this entry. Its antigen is unknown. Base quality data are lacking; no much larger clone is found one base away. Ophthalmopathy patients had moderately to severely active disease, with a Clinical Activity Score of 3 or more, a NOSPECS grade of 4 or more, and a disease duration of less than 3 months. Exclusion was applied to patients with uncontrolled infections, other autoimmune diseases, pregnancy or lactation. Clinical symptoms, serum thyroxine and TRAb, thyroid ultrasound, and orbital computed tomography formed the basis for the diagnoses. Ficoll-Paque density gradient centrifugation was used to isolate PBMCs from approximately 11 ml of fresh peripheral blood. Total RNA was extracted using Trizol reagent, and RNA quality was assessed on an Agilent 2100 Bioanalyzer. This sample was included in a study of T cells in Graves' hyperthyroidism and ophthalmopathy (dated by TCRdb to the late 2010s). As for the study more broadly: Peripheral blood was sampled at the time of initial diagnosis, prior to any treatment. The 75 to 100 discovery patients were randomly split 7:3 into training and test sets. After sampling, hyperthyroidism patients received methimazole starting at 30 mg daily, and ophthalmopathy patients received high-dose intravenous methylprednisolone. In addition, the study compared T-cell repertoires in thyroid tissue and in blood from roughly six Graves' hyperthyroidism patients. According to the paper, TCR Vbeta CDR3 sequencing was carried out on roughly 130 peripheral blood samples, which came from approximately 41 ophthalmopathy, around 74 hyperthyroidism and some 17 progressor patients. TCR V-J signatures able to tell the groups apart were searched for in a discovery cohort of approximately 95 patients, of whom under 45 had Graves' ophthalmopathy and about 60 had stable Graves' hyperthyroidism. An independent validation cohort of fewer than 20 hyperthyroidism patients and 17 patients who later progressed to ophthalmopathy tested prospective prediction of ophthalmopathy. The research as a whole found: Ophthalmopathy was separated from stable hyperthyroidism by a 13 V-J signature model, with 85% to 90% sensitivity and roughly 81% specificity obtained in cross-validation and 80%/75% obtained in testing. Sample size was not statistically predetermined, and investigators were not blinded to group allocation. In validation, the model predicted progression to ophthalmopathy with just under 71% sensitivity and 72.22% specificity, a median of 6.5 months before onset. Most expanded thyroid clonotypes (frequency above 0.001) were also found in blood, which suggests that blood repertoires may mirror thyroid immune responses.

The TCR beta CDR3 regions were amplified from RNA transcripts. The TCR CDR3 was subjected to a first round of RT-PCR using the HTBI primer set and the Qiagen OneStep RT-PCR kit. Libraries were constructed in a second round of multiplex PCR, after which size selection and purification were carried out. Libraries were sequenced paired-end with 100 bp reads on an Illumina HiSeq2000. In the source study's methods: SOAPnuke was used to process the raw data, with reads discarded if the reads contained adapters or uncalled bases, had a mean Phred below 15, or lacked an exact constant-primer or identifier match. COPE v1.2.5 was used to merge high-quality paired reads, and clonotypes were defined as unique nucleotide sequences. MiTCR v1.1 was used to align the clonotypes against IMGT TRBV, TRBD and TRBJ reference segments. The analysis included only V-J combinations with a frequency above 0.0001, which together covered roughly 99% of the repertoires. A TCS score was defined as the ratio between F50 (clonal expansion) and ExV (chaos), using BLOSUM62-based TCRdist between CDR3 peptides within each V-J. Welch's t-statistics and random forest reduced 514 V-J features to 13, which were used in a naive Bayes classifier (R e1071). TCRdb reprocessing: public reads trimmed at Q25 with fastp, clones called with MiXCR, in-frame beta chains kept. Here each entry gathers all rows of one CDR3 protein and keeps the most common genes and DNA. The V and J calls reflect TCRdb's pipeline rather than the authors' work. Present in this sample are around 690,000 distinct CDR3 sequences, less than 25% of which were seen just once. The top ten clonotypes cover about 35% of the sample.

The TCR originated in a man younger than 40 with Graves' ophthalmopathy. The material sequenced was blood.

CDR3 reads: CASSYGRELFF. The sequenced DNA is TGTGCCAGCAGTTATGGAAGGGAGCTGTTTTTT. In this chain, TRBV6-2 or TRBV6-3 is recombined with TRBJ2-2; the D gene identity is not certain. At the junction V is shortened by 3 bases and J by 9 bases, with 5 bases in between. The germline V gene sets CDR1 to MNHEY and CDR2 to SVGEGT. Including the terminal cysteine and phenylalanine, the CDR3 comprises 11 residues. This entry keeps only the CDR3 DNA: 33 bases, framed from base 1.